This TCR beta chain was sequenced during a study of regulatory T cells in long-lasting Graves disease. Study-wide background: Recently diagnosed Graves' patients had received antithyroid drugs for under 3 months.

Broader study findings: Those with persistent disease had in common more public clonotypes (approximately 2,500) than new patients (966).

The CDR3 is 21 amino acids. The germline CDR1 and CDR2 sequences are SGHAT and FQNNGV. V lost 1 base, J lost 4 bases, and 21 bases stayed unmatched. Of note for this clonotype: Antigen: not known.

This sample's time point: newly diagnosed GD, antithyroid drugs for less than 3 months. PBMC RNA was the source of the TCR library. American Thyroid Association guidelines defined how Graves' disease was diagnosed. To make TCR beta libraries, researchers used iRepertoire HTBI primers and Arm-PCR of CDR3 regions. Original processing notes: Across all samples, roughly 60 TRBV segments and 15 or so TRBJ segments were identified. TCRdb re-called the multiplex PCR reads through MiXCR, storing one row per CDR3 protein. It is TCRdb's table, rather than the study itself, that gives the V and J calls and clone size. The table records some 230,000 distinct CDR3 sequences, 15% to 20% of them present only once.

V is TRBV11-2 and J is TRBJ2-1, with 8 bases lining up with TRBD2. The input for sequencing was peripheral blood mononuclear cells (PBMCs), taken at new diagnosis, from a patient treated with antithyroid drugs. This clonotype was sampled from a female donor with Graves disease. The CDR3 protein is CASSLVVGGFLGTGGYNEQFF. Written as DNA, the CDR3 is TGTGCCAGCAGCTTAGTCGTAGGGGGGTTTCTGGGTACGGGAGGGTACAATGAGCAGTTCTTC.